Following are 23 T cell receptor beta chains from one sample sequenced in a study of cytomegalovirus exposure and HLA in healthy donors. 60 Vbeta and 13 Jbeta primers were used in PCR. Measured with immunoSEQ multiplex PCR; TCRdb has only the in-frame clones, and not every one. The record lists roughly 120,000 clones, of which the ten most abundant hold roughly 4%. The specimen was PBMCs. These receptors came from a young man in good health and CMV-seronegative.

The V gene is TRBV5-1, the J gene TRBJ2-1; TRBD2 matches 12 bases. Per germline, CDR1 SGHRS and CDR2 YFSETQ. V trimming: 2 bases; J trimming: 7 bases; junction bases outside the gene matches: 4. The CDR3 contains 15 residues. The CDR3: CASSFLAGGVNEQFF. DNA for the CDR3: TGCGCCAGCAGCTTTCTAGCGGGGGGGGTAAATGAGCAGTTCTTC. Full variable domain (missing parts from reference TRBV5-1 and TRBJ2-1): KAGVTQTPRYLIKTRGQQVTLSCSPISGHRSVSWYQQTPGQGLQFLFEYFSETQRNKGNFPGRFSGRQFSNSRSEMNVSTLELGDSALYLCASSFLAGGVNEQFFGPGTRLTVL.

This chain joins TRBV18 and TRBJ2-7; 7 nucleotides align to TRBD2. J lost 0 bases, V lost 4 bases, and 6 bases had no gene match. The CDR3 sequence is 15 residues long. Germline loops: CDR1 KGHSH, CDR2 LQKENI. The DNA for the CDR3 is TGTGCCAGCTCACAGGGAGGGTCAAGCTCCTACGAGCAGTACTTC. Protein: CASSQGGSSSYEQYF.

The V gene is TRBV5-1, the J gene TRBJ1-2; the D gene is possibly TRBD1 (6 bases). This CDR3 has 13 residues. V lost 5 bases and J lost 8, with 16 bases in between. The germline CDR1 and CDR2 sequences are SGHRS and YFSETQ. This chain's CDR3 is CASRSGVGEGYTF. CDR3 sequence (DNA): TGCGCCAGCAGGTCAGGGGTCGGAGAGGGCTACACCTTC.

The chain combines TRBV9 with TRBJ1-2; D not resolved. The CDR3 extends over 15 amino acids. The ends were cut back, 0 bases at V and 3 bases at J, with 12 bases in the middle. The V gene's germline CDR1 is SGDLS and CDR2 YYNGEE. This chain's CDR3 is CASSVADRGYYGYTF. CDR3 DNA: TGTGCCAGCAGCGTAGCGGATCGAGGATACTATGGCTACACCTTC.

The rearrangement joins TRBV7-8 to TRBJ1-5; D uncertain. The CDR3 runs 13 residues. V was cut by 6 bases and J by 0 bases, with 6 bases left in between. Germline-derived CDR1 and CDR2 are SGHVS and FQNEAQ. The chain's CDR3 is CASSVDSNQPQHF. CDR3 sequence (DNA): TGTGCCAGCAGTGTAGATAGCAATCAGCCCCAGCATTTT.

The chain is built from TRBV28 and TRBJ2-1; D is unresolved. Germline loops: CDR1 MDHEN, CDR2 SYDVKM. The CDR3 length is 15 residues. The V end lost 2 bases, the J end lost 3 bases, and 11 bases lay between the germline ends. Here the CDR3 DNA reads TGTGCCAGCAGTTTACAGCGAGGATACTACAATGAGCAGTTCTTC. Protein: CASSLQRGYYNEQFF.

The V gene is TRBV6-1, the J gene TRBJ1-1; 7 nucleotides agree with TRBD1. The CDR3 runs 13 residues. Germline V CDR1 and CDR2: MNHNS, SASEGT. V shed 7 bases, J shed 1 base, and the junction held 3 bases outside the gene matches. CDR3: CASNDRENTEAFF. The CDR3 DNA reads as TGTGCCAGCAACGACAGGGAGAACACTGAAGCTTTCTTT.

The chain joins TRBV7-9 to TRBJ1-2, with TRBD1 matching 7 bases. This CDR3 is built from 16 residues. Germline V gives CDR1 SEHNR, CDR2 FQNEAQ (reference sequence). J lost 5 bases, V lost 1 base, and 10 bases had no gene match. The CDR3 protein is CASSLVGVGQTYGYTF. The CDR3 nucleotides read TGTGCCAGCAGCTTAGTGGGGGTGGGACAGACTTATGGCTACACCTTC.

The genes are TRBV19 and TRBJ2-1; 13 nucleotides line up with TRBD2. The germline V gene has CDR1 LNHDA and CDR2 SQIVND (reference sequence). The CDR3 has 16 amino acids. The V and J ends lost 6 bases and 7 bases, in that order; junction bases with no gene match: 9. The CDR3 reads CASSVLTSGRSNEQFF. As DNA, the CDR3 is TGTGCCAGTAGCGTACTGACTAGCGGGAGGTCAAATGAGCAGTTCTTC.

CDR3 sequence reads: CASSLRQGVSSDTQYF. CDR3 sequence (DNA): TGTGCCAGCAGCCTCCGACAGGGGGTTTCTTCAGATACGCAGTATTTT. This chain uses TRBV7-6 with TRBJ2-3; 9 bases are shared with TRBD1. CDR3 length equals 16 residues. Per germline, CDR1 SGHVS and CDR2 FNYEAQ. Trimming at V came to 5 bases and at J to 4 bases, leaving 10 bases not matched to a gene.

The chain employs TRBV11-3 and TRBJ2-3; D is perhaps TRBD2 (5 bases). Trimming stripped 3 bases from V and 1 base from J, with 11 bases between. Germline assignment: CDR1 SGHNT and CDR2 YENEEA. The CDR3 is 15 amino acids. CDR3 bases: TGTGCCAGCAGCTTGGCGGGCCACCGCACAGATACGCAGTATTTT. This encodes CASSLAGHRTDTQYF.

V usage is TRBV7-8 and J usage is TRBJ1-6, with 7 bases that match TRBD1. The J segment lost 10 bases and the V segment lost 5 bases, leaving 8 bases of the junction unmatched. The CDR3 is 14 residues long. Germline loops: CDR1 SGHVS, CDR2 FQNEAQ. The CDR3 protein is CASSATGRTSPLHF. Here the CDR3 DNA reads TGTGCCAGCAGCGCGACAGGGCGAACCTCACCCCTCCACTTT. The full variable domain, in which reference TRBV7-8 and TRBJ1-6 provide the parts outside the CDR3, is GAGVSQSPRYKVAKRGQDVALRCDPISGHVSLFWYQQALGQGPEFLTYFQNEAQLDKSGLPSDRFFAERPEGSVSTLKIQRTQQEDSAVYLCASSATGRTSPLHFGNGTRLTVT.

The rearrangement joins TRBV12-5 to TRBJ2-7; tentative D call: TRBD1 (6 bases). Between the trimmed V and J ends, which lost 5 bases and 8 bases, there was a span of 16 bases. CDR1 is LGHNT and CDR2 is FRNRAP in the germline V gene. This CDR3 has 13 residues. The CDR3 loop is CASGGLRTAQQYF. Written as DNA, the CDR3 is TGTGCTAGTGGTGGTCTTCGGACAGCGCAGCAGTACTTC.

The CDR3 is CASSLGMGPDYYGYTF. Here the CDR3 DNA reads TGCGCCAGCAGCCTGGGGATGGGTCCTGACTACTATGGCTACACCTTC. This rearrangement joins TRBV5-1 to TRBJ1-2, with D hard to call. Trimming shortened V by 4 bases and J by 3 bases, and 19 bases separated the two germline ends. Per germline, CDR1 SGHRS and CDR2 YFSETQ. The CDR3 sequence is 16 residues long.

J is TRBJ2-4 and V is TRBV30; D is perhaps TRBD2 (6 bases). V lost 1 base and J lost 3, with 10 bases in between. This CDR3 spans 14 amino acids. The germline CDR1 and CDR2 sequences are GTSNPN and SVGIG (reference sequence). The CDR3 reads CAWSGRGGKNIQYF. CDR3 coding DNA: TGTGCCTGGAGTGGGCGGGGAGGCAAAAACATTCAGTACTTC.

This chain links TRBV10-2 with TRBJ1-5; D might be TRBD1 (5 bases). Germline lookup yields CDR1 WSHSY and CDR2 SAAADI. With 4 bases removed from V and 7 bases from J, the gap between germline ends came to 14 bases. The CDR3 is 14 residues long. DNA of the CDR3: TGCGCCAGCAGTGTACAGGCCGTCGGGCAGCCCCAGCATTTT. Residues: CASSVQAVGQPQHF.

This chain joins TRBV5-5 and TRBJ1-5; D is uncertain. CDR1 SGHKS and CDR2 YYEKEE come from the germline V gene (reference sequence). Between the trimmed V and J ends, which lost 1 base and 1 base, there was a span of 12 bases. The CDR3 has 16 residues. The CDR3 DNA follows: TGTGCCAGCAGCTTGTGGTCGGGTCACAGCAATCAGCCCCAGCATTTT. It codes for CASSLWSGHSNQPQHF.

The chain recombines TRBV7-2 with TRBJ1-3; D remains unclear. The germline CDR1 and CDR2 sequences are SGHTA and FQGNSA. The CDR3 runs to 18 residues. V lost 1 base and J 0 bases, leaving 16 bases between the germline ends. Here the CDR3 DNA reads TGTGCCAGCAGCTTAGTGGGGAGTGGGATCAACTCTGGAAACACCATATATTTT. Translated, it gives CASSLVGSGINSGNTIYF.

The chain employs TRBV28 and TRBJ1-4; TRBD1 agrees at 7 bases. This CDR3 comprises 13 residues. The V segment lost 6 bases and the J segment 5 bases; nucleotides outside the gene matches: 3. The germline gives CDR1 MDHEN, CDR2 SYDVKM. CDR3 nucleotides: TGTGCCAGCAGAGGGACAGACAATGAAAAACTGTTTTTT. This gives the protein CASRGTDNEKLFF.

The chain carries TRBV7-9 and TRBJ2-3; maybe TRBD2 (5 bases). Germline V gene data show CDR1 as SEHNR and CDR2 as FQNEAQ (reference sequence). The CDR3 runs to 15 residues. V lost 7 bases to trimming and J lost 0 bases, with 14 bases between them. CDR3 nucleotides: TGTGCCAGCATCTTGGGAGTCACTAGCACAGATACGCAGTATTTT. It specifies CASILGVTSTDTQYF.

The V gene is TRBV5-1, the J gene TRBJ2-1; TRBD1 is a possible D gene (5 bases). CDR3 length equals 13 residues. Germline loops: CDR1 SGHRS, CDR2 YFSETQ. Trimming removed 4 bases at V and 6 bases at J, with 11 bases between. The DNA of the CDR3 is TGCGCCAGCAGCCCAGACAGTAGCAATGAGCAGTTCTTC. As protein: CASSPDSSNEQFF.

The rearrangement joins TRBV28 to TRBJ1-1; no definite D call. CDR1 and CDR2 from the germline V gene are MDHEN and SYDVKM. V lost 3 bases to trimming and J lost 0 bases, with 17 bases between them. The CDR3 runs to 17 residues. In nucleotides, the CDR3 is TGTGCCAGCAGTTTCGTTGTTCGGGGAGGAATGAACACTGAAGCTTTCTTT. Residues: CASSFVVRGGMNTEAFF. Filled out from reference TRBV28 and TRBJ1-1, the complete variable domain reads DVKVTQSSRYLVKRTGEKVFLECVQDMDHENMFWYRQDPGLGLRLIYFSYDVKMKEKGDIPEGYSVSREKKERFSLILESASTNQTSMYLCASSFVVRGGMNTEAFFGQGTRLTVV.

The V and J genes are TRBV10-3 and TRBJ1-6; 7 bases are a match to TRBD1. The CDR3 spans 13 residues. The trim removed 8 bases at V and 5 bases at J, leaving 3 bases unmatched. CDR1 is ENHRY and CDR2 is SYGVKD in the germline V gene. CDR3 sequence: CAIRTGHNSPLHF. CDR3 DNA sequence: TGTGCCATCCGGACAGGCCATAATTCACCCCTCCACTTT.